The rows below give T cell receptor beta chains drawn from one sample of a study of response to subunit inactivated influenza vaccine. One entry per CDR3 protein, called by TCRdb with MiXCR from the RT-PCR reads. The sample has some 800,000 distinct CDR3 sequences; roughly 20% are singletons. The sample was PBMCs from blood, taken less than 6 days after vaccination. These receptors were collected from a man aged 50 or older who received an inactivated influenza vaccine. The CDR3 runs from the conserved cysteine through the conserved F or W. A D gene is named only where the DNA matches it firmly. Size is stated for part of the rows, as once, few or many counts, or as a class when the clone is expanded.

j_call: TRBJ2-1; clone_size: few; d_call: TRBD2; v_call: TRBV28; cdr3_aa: CASTPAGTSGRADNEQFF; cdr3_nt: TGTGCCAGCACTCCGGCCGGGACTAGCGGGAGGGCCGACAATGAGCAGTTCTTC
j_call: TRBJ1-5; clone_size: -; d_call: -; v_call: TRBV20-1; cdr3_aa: CSASRATDTQHF; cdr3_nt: TGCAGTGCTAGCCGCGCCACAGATACGCAGCATTTT
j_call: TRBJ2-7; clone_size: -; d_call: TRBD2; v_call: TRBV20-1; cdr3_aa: CSVSGTSYEQYF; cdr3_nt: TGCAGTGTCAGCGGGACCTCCTACGAGCAGTACTTC
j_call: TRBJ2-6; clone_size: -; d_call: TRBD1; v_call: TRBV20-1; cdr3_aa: CSASSRDRGLYSGANVLTF; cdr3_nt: TGCAGTGCTAGCAGCCGGGACAGGGGGCTCTACTCTGGGGCCAACGTCCTGACTTTC
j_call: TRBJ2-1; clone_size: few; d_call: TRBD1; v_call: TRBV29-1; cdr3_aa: CSVAPRTGSRDHNEQFF; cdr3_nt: TGCAGCGTTGCCCCCCGGACAGGCTCAAGGGATCACAATGAGCAGTTCTTC
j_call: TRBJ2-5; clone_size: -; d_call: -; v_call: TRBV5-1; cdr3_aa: CASSLPTRSETQYF; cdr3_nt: TGCGCCAGCAGCTTGCCAACTAGGTCAGAGACCCAGTACTTC
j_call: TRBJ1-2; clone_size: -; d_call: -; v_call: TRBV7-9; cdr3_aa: CASSPSARYGYTF; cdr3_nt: TGTGCCAGCAGCCCATCAGCGAGATATGGCTACACCTTC
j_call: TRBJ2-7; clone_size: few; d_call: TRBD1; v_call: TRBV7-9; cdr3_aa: CASSVSGQGYEQYF; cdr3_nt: TGTGCCAGCAGCGTATCGGGACAGGGCTACGAGCAGTACTTC
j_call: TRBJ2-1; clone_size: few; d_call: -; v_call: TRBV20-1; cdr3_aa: CSARAPQYNEQFF; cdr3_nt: TGCAGTGCTAGAGCCCCGCAGTACAATGAGCAGTTCTTC
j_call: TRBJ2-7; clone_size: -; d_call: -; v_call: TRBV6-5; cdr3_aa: CASSYSKPTLGEQYF; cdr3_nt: TGTGCCAGCAGTTACTCGAAACCGACCTTGGGCGAGCAGTACTTC
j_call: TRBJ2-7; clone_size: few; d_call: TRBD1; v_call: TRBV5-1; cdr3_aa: CASSASGGGYEQYF; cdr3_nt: TGCGCCAGCAGCGCCTCAGGGGGCGGGTACGAGCAGTACTTC
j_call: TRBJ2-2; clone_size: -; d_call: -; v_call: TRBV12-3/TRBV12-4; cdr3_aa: CASKGGAVGELFF; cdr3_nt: TGTGCCAGTAAGGGGGGGGCCGTCGGGGAGCTGTTTTTT
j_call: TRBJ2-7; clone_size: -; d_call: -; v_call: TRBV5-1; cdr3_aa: CASSPGTAITTYEQYF; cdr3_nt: TGCGCCAGCAGCCCCGGGACCGCCATTACTACCTACGAGCAGTACTTC
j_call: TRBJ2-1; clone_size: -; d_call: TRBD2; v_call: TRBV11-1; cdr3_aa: CASSLDTFQDTVGRVYNEQFF; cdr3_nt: TGTGCCAGCAGCTTAGATACGTTCCAGGACACCGTTGGGAGGGTGTACAATGAGCAGTTCTTC
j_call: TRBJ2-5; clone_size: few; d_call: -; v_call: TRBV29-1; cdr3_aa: CSVDLASQETQYF; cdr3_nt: TGCAGCGTTGATCTGGCCAGCCAAGAGACCCAGTACTTC
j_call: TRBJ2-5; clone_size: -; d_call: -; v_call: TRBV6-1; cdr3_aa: CASSGPMETQYF; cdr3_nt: TGTGCCAGCAGTGGACCAATGGAGACCCAGTACTTC
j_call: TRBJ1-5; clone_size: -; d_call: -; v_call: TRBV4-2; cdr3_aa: CASSPGREQPQHF; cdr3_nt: TGTGCCAGCAGCCCTGGGCGGGAGCAGCCCCAGCATTTT
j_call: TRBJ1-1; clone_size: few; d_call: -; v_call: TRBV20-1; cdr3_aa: CSAGRTASEAFF; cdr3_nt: TGCAGTGCGGGACGGACAGCTAGTGAAGCTTTCTTT
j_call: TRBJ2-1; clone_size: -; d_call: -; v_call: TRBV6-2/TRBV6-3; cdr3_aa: CASSKPGLGREQFF; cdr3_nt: TGTGCCAGCAGCAAACCGGGACTTGGACGAGAGCAGTTCTTC
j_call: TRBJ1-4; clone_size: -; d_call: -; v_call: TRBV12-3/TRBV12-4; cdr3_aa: CASSQIAEKLFF; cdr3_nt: TGTGCCAGCAGCCAGATTGCTGAAAAACTGTTTTTT
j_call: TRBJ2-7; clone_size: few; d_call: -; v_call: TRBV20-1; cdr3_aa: CSGRGLSPYEQYF; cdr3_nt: TGCAGTGGTAGGGGACTGTCTCCCTACGAGCAGTACTTC
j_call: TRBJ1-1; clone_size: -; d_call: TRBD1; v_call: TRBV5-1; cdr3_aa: CASSQEQGASSAEAFF; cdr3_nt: TGCGCCAGCAGCCAGGAACAGGGGGCGTCTTCGGCTGAAGCTTTCTTT
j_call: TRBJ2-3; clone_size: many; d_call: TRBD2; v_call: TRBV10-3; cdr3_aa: CAISVQADGLAEPWGTDTQYF; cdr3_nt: TGTGCCATCAGTGTGCAGGCGGATGGACTAGCGGAACCGTGGGGCACAGATACGCAGTATTTT
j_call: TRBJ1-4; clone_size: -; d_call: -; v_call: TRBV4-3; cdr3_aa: CASSGTVEEKLFF; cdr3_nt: TGCGCCAGCAGCGGGACCGTGGAAGAAAAACTGTTTTTT
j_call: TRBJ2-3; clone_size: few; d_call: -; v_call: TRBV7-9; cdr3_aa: CASSPRTPLNSTDTQYF; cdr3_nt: TGTGCCAGCAGCCCCCGCACGCCCCTGAATTCCACAGATACGCAGTATTTT
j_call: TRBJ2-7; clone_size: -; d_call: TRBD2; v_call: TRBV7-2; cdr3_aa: CASSFGLAGYEQYF; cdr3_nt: TGTGCCAGCAGCTTCGGACTAGCGGGTTACGAGCAGTACTTC
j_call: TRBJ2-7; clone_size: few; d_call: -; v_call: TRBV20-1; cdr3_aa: CSARPHEQYF; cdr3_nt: TGCAGTGCTAGACCTCACGAGCAGTACTTC
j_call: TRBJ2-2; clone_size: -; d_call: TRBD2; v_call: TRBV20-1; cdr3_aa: CSARRTSGTANTGELFF; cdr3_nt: TGCAGTGCTAGACGAACTAGCGGGACCGCGAACACCGGGGAGCTGTTTTTT
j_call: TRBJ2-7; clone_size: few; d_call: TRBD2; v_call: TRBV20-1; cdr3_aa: CSASRLATYEQYF; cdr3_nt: TGCAGTGCTAGTCGACTAGCGACTTACGAGCAGTACTTC
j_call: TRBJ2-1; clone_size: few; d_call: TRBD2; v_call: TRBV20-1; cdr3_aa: CSAISGGAGNEQFF; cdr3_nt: TGCAGTGCCATTAGCGGGGGGGCTGGCAATGAGCAGTTCTTC
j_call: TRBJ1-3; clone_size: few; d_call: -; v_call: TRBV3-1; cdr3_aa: CASSRSAGNTIYF; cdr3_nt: TGTGCCAGCAGCCGGTCAGCTGGAAACACCATATATTTT
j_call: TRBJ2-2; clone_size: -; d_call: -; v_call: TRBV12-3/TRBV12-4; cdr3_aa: CASSLTSPTGELFF; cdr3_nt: TGTGCCAGCAGTTTAACTAGTCCCACCGGGGAGCTGTTTTTT
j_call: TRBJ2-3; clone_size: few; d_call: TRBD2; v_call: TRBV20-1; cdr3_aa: CSARPGLAGADTQYF; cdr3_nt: TGCAGTGCTAGACCGGGACTAGCGGGAGCAGATACGCAGTATTTT
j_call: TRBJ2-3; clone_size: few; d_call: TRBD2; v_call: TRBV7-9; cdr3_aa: CASSPGGDTDTQYF; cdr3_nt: TGTGCCAGCAGCCCCGGGGGGGACACAGATACGCAGTATTTT
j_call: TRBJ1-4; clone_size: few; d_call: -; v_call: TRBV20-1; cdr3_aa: CSVYRDEKLFF; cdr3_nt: TGCAGTGTCTACAGGGATGAAAAACTGTTTTTT
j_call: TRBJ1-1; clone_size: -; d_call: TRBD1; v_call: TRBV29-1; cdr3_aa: CSADKTGTLATEAFF; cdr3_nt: TGCAGCGCGGATAAGACAGGGACTTTGGCGACTGAAGCTTTCTTT
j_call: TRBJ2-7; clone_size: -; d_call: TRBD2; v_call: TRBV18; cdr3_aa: CASSSTSGRLSYEQYF; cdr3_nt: TGTGCCAGCTCATCGACTAGCGGGAGGCTCTCCTACGAGCAGTACTTC
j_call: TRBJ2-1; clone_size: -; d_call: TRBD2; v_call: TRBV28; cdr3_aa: CASSLRRLAGALGEQFF; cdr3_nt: TGTGCCAGCAGTTTAAGACGACTAGCGGGAGCTTTGGGCGAGCAGTTCTTC
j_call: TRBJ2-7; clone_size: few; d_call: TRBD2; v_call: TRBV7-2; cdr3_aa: CASSLAPSAGSEQYF; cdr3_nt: TGTGCCAGCAGCTTAGCCCCCTCAGCGGGAAGCGAGCAGTACTTC
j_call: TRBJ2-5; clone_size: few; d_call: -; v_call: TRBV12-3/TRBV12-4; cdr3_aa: CASRNDSKETQYF; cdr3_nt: TGTGCCAGCAGGAACGACAGTAAAGAGACCCAGTACTTC
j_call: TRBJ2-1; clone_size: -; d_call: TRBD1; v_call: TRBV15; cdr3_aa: CATSRTGGYNEQFF; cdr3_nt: TGTGCCACCAGCAGGACAGGGGGCTACAATGAGCAGTTCTTC
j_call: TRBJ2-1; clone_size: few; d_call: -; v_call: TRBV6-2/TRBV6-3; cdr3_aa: CASSPQITGNEQFF; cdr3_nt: TGTGCCAGCTCTCCCCAAATTACCGGCAATGAGCAGTTCTTC
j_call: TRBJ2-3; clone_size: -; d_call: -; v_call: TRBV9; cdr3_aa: CAGSPLAGKVWGTDTQYF; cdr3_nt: TGTGCCGGCAGCCCTCTGGCTGGAAAGGTATGGGGCACAGATACGCAGTATTTT
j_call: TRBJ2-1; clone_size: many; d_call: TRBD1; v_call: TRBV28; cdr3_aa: CASSWATLGQGATYNEQFF; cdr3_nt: TGTGCCAGCAGTTGGGCAACCCTCGGACAGGGGGCGACCTACAATGAGCAGTTCTTC
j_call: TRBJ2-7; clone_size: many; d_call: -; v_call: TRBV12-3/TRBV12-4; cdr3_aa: CASSLGTFYEQYF; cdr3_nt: TGTGCCAGCAGTTTGGGCACCTTCTACGAGCAGTACTTC
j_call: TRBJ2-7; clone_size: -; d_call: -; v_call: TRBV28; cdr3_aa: CASSWTYEQYF; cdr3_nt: TGTGCCAGCAGTTGGACCTACGAGCAGTACTTC
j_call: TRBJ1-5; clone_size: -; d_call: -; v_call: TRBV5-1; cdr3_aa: CASKVQPASNQPQHF; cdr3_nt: TGCGCCAGCAAAGTTCAGCCCGCGAGCAATCAGCCCCAGCATTTT
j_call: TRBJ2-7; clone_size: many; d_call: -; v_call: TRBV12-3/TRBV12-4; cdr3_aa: CASSLDRRYEQYF; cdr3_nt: TGTGCCAGCAGTTTAGACAGGAGGTACGAGCAGTACTTC
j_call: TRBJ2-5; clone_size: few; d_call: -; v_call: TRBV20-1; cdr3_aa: CSARVNGTQYF; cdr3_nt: TGCAGTGCTAGAGTGAACGGGACCCAGTACTTC
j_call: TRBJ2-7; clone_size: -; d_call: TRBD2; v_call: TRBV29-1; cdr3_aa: CSVGLAGRDYEQYF; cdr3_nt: TGCAGCGTTGGCCTAGCGGGACGGGACTACGAGCAGTACTTC
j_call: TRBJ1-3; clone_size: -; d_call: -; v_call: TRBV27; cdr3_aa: CASRQGLQGNTIYF; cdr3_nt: TGTGCCAGCAGGCAGGGATTGCAGGGAAACACCATATATTTT
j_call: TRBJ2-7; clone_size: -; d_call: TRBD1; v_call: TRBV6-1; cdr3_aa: CASGRKTGSEQYF; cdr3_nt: TGTGCCAGCGGCCGAAAGACAGGGAGTGAGCAGTACTTC
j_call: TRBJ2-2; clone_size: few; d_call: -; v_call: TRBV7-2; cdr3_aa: CASSLSTGLWGLTGELFF; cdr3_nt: TGTGCCAGCAGCTTATCGACCGGCCTATGGGGCCTCACCGGGGAGCTGTTTTTT
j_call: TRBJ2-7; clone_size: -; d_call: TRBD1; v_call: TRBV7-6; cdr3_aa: CASSPLSGTGPYEQYF; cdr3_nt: TGTGCCAGCAGCCCGCTGTCCGGGACAGGGCCCTACGAGCAGTACTTC
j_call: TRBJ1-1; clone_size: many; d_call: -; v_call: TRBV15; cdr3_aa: CATSRRTENTEAFF; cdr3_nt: TGTGCCACCAGCAGAAGGACGGAGAACACTGAAGCTTTCTTT
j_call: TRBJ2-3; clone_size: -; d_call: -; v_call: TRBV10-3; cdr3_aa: CAISESVGSTDTQYF; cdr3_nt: TGTGCCATCAGTGAGTCGGTGGGCAGCACAGATACGCAGTATTTT
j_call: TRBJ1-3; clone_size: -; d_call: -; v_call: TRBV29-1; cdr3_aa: CSVAQSGNTIYF; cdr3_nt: TGCAGCGTTGCACAGTCTGGAAACACCATATATTTT
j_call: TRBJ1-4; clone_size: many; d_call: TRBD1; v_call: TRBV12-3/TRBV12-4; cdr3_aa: CASSGQGPTNEKLFF; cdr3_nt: TGTGCCAGCAGCGGACAGGGACCCACTAATGAAAAACTGTTTTTT
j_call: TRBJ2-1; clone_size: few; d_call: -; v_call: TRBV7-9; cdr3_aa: CASSPRFSGADEQFF; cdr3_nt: TGTGCCAGCAGCCCTCGATTCTCAGGGGCGGATGAGCAGTTCTTC